The present T cell receptor (beta chain) was sequenced within a study of shared clonotypes between healthy human individuals. The CDR3 is 13 amino acids. The V gene lost 2 bases and the J gene lost 1 base, with 5 bases spanning the gap. CDR1 is SNHLY, CDR2 FYNNEI, per germline. Using immunoSEQ multiplex PCR, the repertoire was profiled, and TCRdb retains in-frame clones only, with some absent. Among approximately 2,000,000 clones, 85% to 95% were seen once, and the ten largest hold 0.37%. V is TRBV2 and J is TRBJ2-5; weak D call: TRBD1 (5 bases). Sequenced material: naive CD4+ T cells from PBMCs. Documented subset: CD45RA+ positively selected. This clonotype was obtained from a man between 18 and 35 years old in good health. Some clones in this sample may be carry-over from other donors' samples. DNA of the CDR3: TGTGCCAGCAGTGAACAGGGCCAAGAGACCCAGTACTTC. Amino acid sequence: CASSEQGQETQYF.